This T cell receptor (beta chain) was documented in a study of T cells in Graves' hyperthyroidism and ophthalmopathy. Patients aged 18 to 65 had newly diagnosed hyperthyroidism that had lasted under 2 months. Diagnostic assessment was based on clinical symptoms, serum thyroxine and TRAb, thyroid ultrasound and orbital computed tomography. The germline CDR1 and CDR2 sequences are MNHEY and SMNVEV (reference sequence). The junction had 11 bases not matched to a gene; V was cut back by 5 bases and J by 7 bases. The CDR3 extends over 16 amino acids. Amplification of TCR beta CDR3 regions was performed using RNA transcripts as template. RT-PCR in the first round (using the HTBI primer set) targeted the TCR CDR3. MiXCR was run by TCRdb on the multiplex PCR reads, yielding one entry per CDR3 protein. Of approximately 420,000 distinct CDR3 sequences listed, roughly an eighth were seen once; the top ten hold 5.3%.

This clonotype has more than one count but fewer than ten. V gene TRBV27 combines with J gene TRBJ2-1, with TRBD2 identical over 10 bases. The sequence derives from a woman younger than 35 with Graves' hyperthyroidism. The source material was blood. This CDR3 is CASSPGSGRGLNEQFF. The CDR3 nucleotides read TGTGCCAGCAGTCCCGGGAGCGGGAGGGGGTTAAATGAGCAGTTCTTC.